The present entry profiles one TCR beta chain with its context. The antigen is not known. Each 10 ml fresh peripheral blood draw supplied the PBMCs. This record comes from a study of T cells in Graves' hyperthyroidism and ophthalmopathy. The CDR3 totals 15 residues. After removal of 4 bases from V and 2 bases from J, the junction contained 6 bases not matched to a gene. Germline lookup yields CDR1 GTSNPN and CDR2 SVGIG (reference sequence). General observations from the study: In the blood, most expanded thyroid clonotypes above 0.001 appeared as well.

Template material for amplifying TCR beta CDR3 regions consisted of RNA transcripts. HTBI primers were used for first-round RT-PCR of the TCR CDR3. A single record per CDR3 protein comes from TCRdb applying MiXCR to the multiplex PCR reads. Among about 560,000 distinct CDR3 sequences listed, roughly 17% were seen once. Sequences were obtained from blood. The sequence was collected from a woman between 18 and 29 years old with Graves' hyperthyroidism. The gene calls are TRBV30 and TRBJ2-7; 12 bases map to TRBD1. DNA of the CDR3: TGTGCCTGGACCTTGGGACAGGGGGCCACCTACGAGCAGTACTTC. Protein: CAWTLGQGATYEQYF.